The 5 T cell receptor beta chains below all came from one sample that was sequenced in a study of cytomegalovirus exposure and HLA in healthy donors. A multiplex PCR was run with 60 Vbeta primers and 13 Jbeta primers. Sequencing used immunoSEQ multiplex PCR; TCRdb keeps in-frame clones, though not all of them. The sample holds fewer than 110,000 clones, around two thirds seen once. Sequencing was performed on PBMCs. These receptor sequences come from a woman aged 40 to 50 in good health and CMV-seropositive.

This clone was picked up a small number of times. The chain combines TRBV30 with TRBJ1-1; weak D call: TRBD1 (6 bases). There are 14 residues in the CDR3. Trimming pared 0 bases from V and 5 bases from J, leaving 13 bases between. CDR1 and CDR2 from the germline V gene are GTSNPN and SVGIG (reference sequence). Written as DNA, the CDR3 is TGTGCCTGGAGTGTATTACAGGGAATTACTGAAGCTTTCTTT. Encoded protein: CAWSVLQGITEAFF.

CDR3 in amino acids: CSVDTTGRTGPQYF. CDR3 DNA sequence: TGCAGCGTTGATACAACAGGGAGAACAGGCCCGCAGTACTTC. The rearrangement links TRBV29-1 to TRBJ2-7; tentative D call: TRBD1 (6 bases). This CDR3 comprises 14 residues. The germline V gene encodes CDR1 SQVTM and CDR2 ANQGSEA. The ends were cut back, 3 bases at V and 9 bases at J, with 21 bases in the middle.

J is TRBJ2-5 and V is TRBV5-1, with D possibly matching TRBD2 (6 bases). CDR3 size: 14 residues. The germline gives CDR1 SGHRS, CDR2 YFSETQ. Trimming took 2 bases from V and 4 from J, leaving 12 bases between them. The CDR3 here is CASSFRVAAETQYF. The CDR3 DNA follows: TGCGCCAGCAGCTTCCGGGTAGCGGCAGAGACCCAGTACTTC.

The chain couples TRBV7-3 to TRBJ2-7, with TRBD1 identical over 7 bases. The CDR3 length is 13 residues. Germline trimming cut 2 bases from V and 3 bases from J; bases unmatched to any gene: 1. Germline values: CDR1 SGHTA, CDR2 FQGTGA. CDR3 loop: CASSLGTVYEQYF. For the CDR3, the DNA is TGTGCCAGCAGCTTAGGGACAGTCTACGAGCAGTACTTC.

The J gene is TRBJ1-3, the V gene TRBV13; D unclear. Trimming left V 0 bases short and J 2 bases short, with 11 bases between. The CDR3 has 16 amino acids. From germline, CDR1 is PRHDT and CDR2 FYEKMQ (reference sequence). CDR3 DNA: TGTGCCAGCAGCTTAGGCACCAGATTTACTGGAAACACCATATATTTT. Protein sequence: CASSLGTRFTGNTIYF.